The next 13 T cell receptor beta chains were all read from a single sample in a study of blood T cell repertoires in COVID-19. Assay used: immunoSEQ multiplex PCR; TCRdb lists only in-frame clones, some missing. The table shows around 300,000 clones, with roughly 86% occurring only once. What was sequenced was PBMCs or T cells enriched from blood (not recorded which). These receptors came from a woman aged 30 to 39 who had recovered from COVID-19.

The CDR3 protein is CASRPGLAGSEQYF. CDR3 nucleotide sequence: TGTGCCAGCAGGCCGGGACTAGCGGGTTCCGAGCAGTACTTC. The chain combines TRBV9 with TRBJ2-7; 12 bases line up with TRBD2. V lost 5 bases, J lost 6 bases, and 6 bases stayed unmatched. The CDR3 is made up of 14 amino acids. Germline assignment: CDR1 SGDLS and CDR2 YYNGEE.

The V call is TRBV5-6, the J call TRBJ2-6, with D unclear. Germline V CDR1 and CDR2: SGHDT, YYEEEE. This CDR3 spans 15 amino acids. V was shortened by 0 bases and J by 0 bases, with 4 bases between the two germline ends. The CDR3 here is CASSLVASGANVLTF. The CDR3 nucleotides are TGTGCCAGCAGCTTGGTGGCCTCTGGGGCCAACGTCCTGACTTTC.

The CDR3 region is CASSEGRWSPGEQFF. The CDR3 DNA is TGTGCCAGCAGTGAAGGTAGATGGAGCCCAGGGGAGCAGTTCTTC. The chain links TRBV6-1 to TRBJ2-1, with TRBD1 as a possible D gene (5 bases). Germline lookup yields CDR1 MNHNS and CDR2 SASEGT. V was cut by 1 base and J by 10 bases, with 17 bases left in between. The CDR3 is made up of 15 amino acids.

The chain couples TRBV19 to TRBJ2-7; tentatively, D is TRBD1 (6 bases). Germline lookup yields CDR1 LNHDA and CDR2 SQIVND (reference sequence). The CDR3 runs to 14 residues. The ends were cut back, 6 bases at V and 2 bases at J, with 14 bases in the middle. In DNA, the CDR3 is TGTGCCAGTAGCGTAGAGACAGGCCCCTACGAGCAGTACTTC. Translating gives CASSVETGPYEQYF.

The chain uses TRBV6-5 and TRBJ2-5; tentatively, D is TRBD2 (6 bases). The ends were cut back, 7 bases at V and 1 base at J, with 13 bases in the middle. The CDR3 runs 14 residues. Germline V gene sequence: CDR1 MNHEY, CDR2 SVGAGI. CDR3 nucleotides: TGTGCCAGCATTGGAACGGGGGTCCAAGAGACCCAGTACTTC. Amino acids: CASIGTGVQETQYF.

The chain combines TRBV6-5 with TRBJ2-3, with D possibly being TRBD1 (6 bases). The CDR3 runs 14 residues. Germline values: CDR1 MNHEY, CDR2 SVGAGI. Trimming shortened V by 2 bases and J by 1 base, and 7 bases separated the two germline ends. CDR3 DNA: TGTGCCAGCAGTTACAAGGGGGGCACAGATACGCAGTATTTT. Its translation is CASSYKGGTDTQYF.

The V call is TRBV6-4, the J call TRBJ2-1; the match to TRBD1 covers 10 bases. Germline V CDR1 and CDR2: MRHNA, SNTAGT. V lost 6 bases, J lost 6 bases, and 5 bases stayed unmatched. The CDR3 has 14 amino acids. CDR3 nucleotides: TGTGCCAGCAGGGGACAGGGGCCGGGCAATGAGCAGTTCTTC. Amino acids: CASRGQGPGNEQFF.

This rearrangement joins TRBV6-5 to TRBJ2-7; TRBD1 is a possible D gene (5 bases). The CDR3 extends over 15 amino acids. V was shortened by 0 bases and J by 2 bases, with 11 bases between the two germline ends. The germline gives CDR1 MNHEY, CDR2 SVGAGI. The CDR3 sequence: CASSYSSQGTYEQYF. The CDR3 DNA follows: TGTGCCAGCAGTTACTCCAGCCAGGGTACCTACGAGCAGTACTTC.

The chain employs TRBV5-1 and TRBJ2-5, with 9 bases identical to TRBD1. Germline CDR1 is SGHRS and CDR2 is YFSETQ. This CDR3 region has 15 residues. Trimming removed 4 bases from V and 5 bases from J; junction bases left unmatched: 9. DNA for the CDR3: TGCGCCAGCAGCCTAGACAGGGGGGGTATCGAGACCCAGTACTTC. Translating gives CASSLDRGGIETQYF.

This clone appeared a single time. J is TRBJ2-7 and V is TRBV19; TRBD1 might be the D (6 bases). Trimming removed 6 bases at V and 4 bases at J, with 16 bases between. Looked up from germline, CDR1 is LNHDA and CDR2 is SQIVND (reference sequence). CDR3 length equals 14 residues. CDR3 DNA sequence: TGTGCCAGTAGGGGACATTCGGGCGGGTACGAGCAGTACTTC. It encodes CASRGHSGGYEQYF.

This chain connects TRBV4-3 to TRBJ1-3; D remains unclear. Deletions cut 8 bases from V and 3 bases from J, with 14 bases between. The CDR3 loop spans 14 amino acids. Germline CDR1 LGHNA, CDR2 YSLEER. The CDR3 region is CASGREVGGNTIYF. CDR3 nucleotides: TGCGCCAGCGGAAGGGAGGTTGGTGGAAACACCATATATTTT.

DNA for the CDR3: TGTGCTAGTGGTTTGTCACGGGGTTTGGGCGGTGAAAAACTGTTTTTT. Translation: CASGLSRGLGGEKLFF. The V call is TRBV12-5, the J call TRBJ1-4; the D is unclear. The germline gives CDR1 LGHNT, CDR2 FRNRAP. The CDR3 extends over 16 amino acids. The V end lost 2 bases, the J end lost 7 bases, and 17 bases lay between the germline ends.

The chain recombines TRBV5-1 with TRBJ2-2; TRBD1 might be the D (7 bases). Per the germline V gene, CDR1 is SGHRS and CDR2 is YFSETQ. The CDR3 runs 11 residues. V was pared by 7 bases and J by 15 bases, with 16 bases between. The CDR3 DNA sequence: TGCGCCAGCCGGCAGGGGGACTTGGTGTTTTTT. It codes for CASRQGDLVFF.